This T cell receptor (beta chain) was identified during a study of blood T cell repertoires in COVID-19. This clone showed up just once. Deletions cut 0 bases from V and 8 bases from J, with 13 bases between. Germline V gene lookup returns CDR1 SEHNR and CDR2 FQNEAQ (reference sequence). This CDR3 has 15 amino acids. In the authors' workflow: Estimated nucleated cell counts came from reference gene primer amplification. Profiling relied on immunoSEQ multiplex PCR, and the TCRdb table lists in-frame clones only, not all of them. V, J and clone size were drawn from that table, and D and trimming were deduced from the DNA. The table lists about 150,000 clones, about 85% of them singletons.

Material for sequencing was peripheral blood. V usage is TRBV7-9 and J usage is TRBJ1-4; a weak D match, TRBD1 (5 bases). The sequence derives from a man older than 75 with COVID-19, enrolled during active disease. The CDR3 sequence: CASSLAGTAQEKLFF. For the CDR3, the DNA is TGTGCCAGCAGCTTAGCGGGGACTGCCCAAGAAAAACTGTTTTTT.